This T cell receptor beta chain emerged from a study of OX40 agonist ivuxolimab in advanced cancers. CDR3 length: 17 amino acids. Germline CDR1 is GTSNPN and CDR2 is SVGIG (reference sequence). The J segment lost 9 bases and the V segment lost 2 bases, leaving 14 bases of the junction unmatched. Using immunoSEQ multiplex PCR, the repertoire was profiled, and TCRdb retains in-frame clones only, with some absent. The table has some 37,000 clones, approximately 80% seen once. In this sample, this clone turned up a few times. Exclusion of a patient followed from autoimmune disease history or systemic immunosuppression. Blood sampling took place at baseline, cycle 4 day 1, and cycle 7 day 1.

The origin of this receptor is an adult with an advanced solid tumor such as melanoma, head and neck, liver or kidney cancer. This chain uses TRBV30 with TRBJ1-6, with TRBD1 matching over 9 bases. This specimen was CD4+ or CD8+ T cells sorted from blood, taken in a trial of the OX40 agonist ivuxolimab. The CDR3 DNA is TGTGCCTGGAGTAGGGACAGGGTTGTTGGGTCACGTTCACCCCTCCACTTT. It is translated as CAWSRDRVVGSRSPLHF.